Included here is one T cell receptor beta chain sequence, with context. Its specificity is unknown. Here immunoSEQ multiplex PCR was the method, and the copy in TCRdb shows in-frame clones only, minus some. The sample includes about 690,000 clones, roughly 88% of them seen just once. These data are taken from a study of shared clonotypes between healthy human individuals. Study results and limitations: Measured sharing among donors was expected to vary with sequencing depth.

From germline, CDR1 is SQVTM and CDR2 ANQGSEA. V was cut by 7 bases and J by 1 base, with 14 bases left in between. CDR3 length equals 13 residues. This chain joins TRBV29-1 and TRBJ2-7, with D perhaps assigned TRBD1 or TRBD2 (5 bases each). The TCR was taken from a man aged 18 to 30 in good health. Some clones in this sample may be carry-over from other donors' samples. Sequenced: memory CD8+ T cells from PBMCs. Subset specified: CD45RO+ cells pooled with CCR7-negative TemRA cells. The CDR3 DNA reads TGCAGCGCTGGGACGGCTCTATCCTACGAGCAGTACTTC. As protein: CSAGTALSYEQYF.